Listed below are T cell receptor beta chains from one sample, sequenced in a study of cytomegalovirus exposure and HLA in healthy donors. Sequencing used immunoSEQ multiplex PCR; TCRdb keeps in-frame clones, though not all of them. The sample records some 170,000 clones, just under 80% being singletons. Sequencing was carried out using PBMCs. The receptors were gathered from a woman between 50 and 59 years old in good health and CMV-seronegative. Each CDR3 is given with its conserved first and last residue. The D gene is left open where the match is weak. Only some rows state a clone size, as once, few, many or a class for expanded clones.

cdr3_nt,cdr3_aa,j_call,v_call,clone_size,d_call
TGTGCCAGTAGTATAGTTGGGACAGGGAAGATCCATGGCTACACCTTC,CASSIVGTGKIHGYTF,TRBJ1-2,TRBV19,NA,TRBD1
TGTGCCACCAAGGAGAGGACAGGGAAGGGTCCAGATACGCAGTATTTT,CATKERTGKGPDTQYF,TRBJ2-3,TRBV15,NA,TRBD1
TGTGCCAGCAGGGGACTAGCGGGAGGGTCGTACAATGAGCAGTTCTTC,CASRGLAGGSYNEQFF,TRBJ2-1,TRBV6-6,few,TRBD2
TGTGCCAGCAGCGTGGGGGGGACAGGATTCTACGAGCAGTACTTC,CASSVGGTGFYEQYF,TRBJ2-7,TRBV9,NA,NA
TGTGCCAGCAACGACGGGGATTCCTCCTACGAGCAGTACTTC,CASNDGDSSYEQYF,TRBJ2-7,TRBV7-2,NA,NA
TGTGCCAGCAGCTCGACAGGGGTTCGCGCTGAAGCTTTCTTT,CASSSTGVRAEAFF,TRBJ1-1,TRBV7-9,NA,TRBD1
TGCGCCAGCAGCCAGGGGACAGGGGCATCTTCGAACTATGGCTACACCTTC,CASSQGTGASSNYGYTF,TRBJ1-2,TRBV4-1,once,TRBD1
TGTGCCAGTAGTATAGGGCACCTTGTTGGCCTGGATCAGCCCCAGCATTTT,CASSIGHLVGLDQPQHF,TRBJ1-5,TRBV19,NA,NA
TGTGCCTGGGAGGACAGTTATAGCAATCAGCCCCAGCATTTT,CAWEDSYSNQPQHF,TRBJ1-5,TRBV30,NA,NA
TGTGCCAGCAACCCGCGATCTGGACAGGGCCCCTACAATGAGCAGTTCTTC,CASNPRSGQGPYNEQFF,TRBJ2-1,TRBV28,NA,TRBD1
TGTGCCACCAGCAGCGACACAGGGGAGGCTCGGGAAAAACTGTTTTTT,CATSSDTGEAREKLFF,TRBJ1-4,TRBV15,NA,TRBD1
TGTGCCAGCAGCTTAGGGCGGATCTACGAGCAGTACTTC,CASSLGRIYEQYF,TRBJ2-7,TRBV7-2,NA,NA
TGTGCCAGCAGTTCTACTAACGGACAGGGGTCCTACGAGCAGTACTTC,CASSSTNGQGSYEQYF,TRBJ2-7,TRBV6-6,NA,TRBD1
TGTGCCAGCAGCTTGGCGGGGAGGGCGGAGACCCAGTACTTC,CASSLAGRAETQYF,TRBJ2-5,TRBV5-4,NA,TRBD2
TGTGCCACCTCCGGGACTAGCGGCATCTACGAGCAGTACTTC,CATSGTSGIYEQYF,TRBJ2-7,TRBV2,NA,TRBD2
TGTGCCAGCAGCTTAGAATCCCTGGGAAACACCATATATTTT,CASSLESLGNTIYF,TRBJ1-3,TRBV7-9,NA,NA
TGTGCCAGCTCACCCTTGACAGGAGTGAACACTGAAGCTTTCTTT,CASSPLTGVNTEAFF,TRBJ1-1,TRBV18,NA,NA
TGTGCCAGCAGCTCCCTTGATCAGCCCCAGCATTTT,CASSSLDQPQHF,TRBJ1-5,TRBV5-6,few,NA
TGTGCTAGTGCCCCAGACTTGGACAGCAATGAGCAGTTCTTC,CASAPDLDSNEQFF,TRBJ2-1,TRBV12-5,NA,NA
TGTGCCAGCTCATCCGGACAGGGGGCCTACAATGAGCAGTTCTTC,CASSSGQGAYNEQFF,TRBJ2-1,TRBV18,NA,TRBD1
TGTGCCAGCAGCTTGGGGGACAGGGCCTACGAGCAGTACTTC,CASSLGDRAYEQYF,TRBJ2-7,TRBV5-4,few,TRBD1
TGCGCCAGCAGCCAAACAGGGGGGAACACTGAAGCTTTCTTT,CASSQTGGNTEAFF,TRBJ1-1,TRBV4-3,NA,TRBD1
TGCGCCAGCAGTGGGCTTGGTCAGCCCCAGCATTTT,CASSGLGQPQHF,TRBJ1-5,TRBV10-2,few,NA
TGTGCCAGCAGCGTATGTGGTGAGGTTCGTCAGCCCCAGCATTTT,CASSVCGEVRQPQHF,TRBJ1-5,TRBV9,NA,NA
TGTGCCTGGAGCGTTCTGGGAGGGAGGGGGGTTTATGGCTACACCTTC,CAWSVLGGRGVYGYTF,TRBJ1-2,TRBV30,NA,NA
TGTGCCAGCAGTACTTCTAGCGGTAGCACAGATACGCAGTATTTT,CASSTSSGSTDTQYF,TRBJ2-3,TRBV28,NA,TRBD2
TGTGCCAGCAGTTTATTCGCAGGGAGGCATTCACCCCTCCACTTT,CASSLFAGRHSPLHF,TRBJ1-6,TRBV28,NA,NA
TGTGCCAGCTCACAAGGACTAGTTCGGGAGACCCAGTACTTC,CASSQGLVRETQYF,TRBJ2-5,TRBV18,NA,TRBD2
TGTGCCAGCAGTCAGATCGGGGGTCCCTACGAGCAGTACTTC,CASSQIGGPYEQYF,TRBJ2-7,TRBV5-4,NA,NA
TGTGCCAGCAGCCCCTACGCTAGCGGAGAAGAGCAGTACTTC,CASSPYASGEEQYF,TRBJ2-7,TRBV6-5,few,TRBD2
TGTGCTAGCAGCCCGGGACTAGCGGCGACCTACAATGAGCAGTTCTTC,CASSPGLAATYNEQFF,TRBJ2-1,TRBV7-7,NA,TRBD2
TGTGCCAGCAGCACCGGAGGAACTGGAAACACCATATATTTT,CASSTGGTGNTIYF,TRBJ1-3,TRBV5-4,NA,NA
TGCAGCGTTGTTAGGTTGGCTAGCGGGAGGACCGGACTATTTAATGAGCAGTTCTTC,CSVVRLASGRTGLFNEQFF,TRBJ2-1,TRBV29-1,NA,TRBD2
TGCGCCAGCAGCTTTTCAGTCAGGGTCTACGAGCAGTACTTC,CASSFSVRVYEQYF,TRBJ2-7,TRBV5-1,NA,NA
TGTGCCAGCAGTACTGGAGGGGTGGGATCACCCCTCCACTTT,CASSTGGVGSPLHF,TRBJ1-6,TRBV6-4,once,NA
TGTGCCAGCAGCGGGGGACAGGGAACTTATGGCTACACCTTC,CASSGGQGTYGYTF,TRBJ1-2,TRBV6-5,NA,TRBD1
TGTGCCAGCAGCTTAGTGCTTGGCGGGTACAGCACAGATACGCAGTATTTT,CASSLVLGGYSTDTQYF,TRBJ2-3,TRBV11-2,NA,NA
TGTGCCAGCAGTTACGCGTCGGCGGGGCAAGAGACCCAGTACTTC,CASSYASAGQETQYF,TRBJ2-5,TRBV6-5,NA,NA
TGTGCCAGCAGCTTGGACAGGGGCACAGATACGCAGTATTTT,CASSLDRGTDTQYF,TRBJ2-3,TRBV7-9,NA,TRBD1
TGTGCCAGCAGCTTGGCCTCGACTATGAACACTGAAGCTTTCTTT,CASSLASTMNTEAFF,TRBJ1-1,TRBV5-5,NA,NA
TGTGCCATCAGTAGTCAGTTTACCTACGAGCAGTACTTC,CAISSQFTYEQYF,TRBJ2-7,TRBV10-3,NA,NA
TGTGCCAGCAGTTTCCGAGTCTCTGGAAACACCATATATTTT,CASSFRVSGNTIYF,TRBJ1-3,TRBV28,NA,NA
TGTGCCAGCAGCTCCTCCCCTAGGCAGCCCCAGCATTTT,CASSSSPRQPQHF,TRBJ1-5,TRBV13,NA,NA
TGTGCCAGCAGTTCAAGGGACAGGGGACTCAATCAGCCCCAGCATTTT,CASSSRDRGLNQPQHF,TRBJ1-5,TRBV6-5,NA,TRBD1
TGTGCCAGCAGCCTTCAGGGGATCGGGGAGCTGTTTTTT,CASSLQGIGELFF,TRBJ2-2,TRBV7-7,NA,NA
TGTGCCAGCAGGGGGACAGGGATTGAAGCTTTCTTT,CASRGTGIEAFF,TRBJ1-1,TRBV6-5,NA,TRBD1
TGTGCCAGCAGCTTAGGCGGGGGTAACACCGGGGAGCTGTTTTTT,CASSLGGGNTGELFF,TRBJ2-2,TRBV11-2,NA,TRBD2
TGTGCCAGCTCACTTACGGACTCCAACACTGAAGCTTTCTTT,CASSLTDSNTEAFF,TRBJ1-1,TRBV18,NA,NA
TGTGCCAGCAGCTTAGGTGGACAGGGGAACTATGGCTACACCTTC,CASSLGGQGNYGYTF,TRBJ1-2,TRBV7-9,once,TRBD1
TGTGCCAGCAGCGTAGGGGACAGGAACACTGAAGCTTTCTTT,CASSVGDRNTEAFF,TRBJ1-1,TRBV9,NA,TRBD1
TGTGCCAGCAGCTTAGGACTAGCCGGAGATACGCAGTATTTT,CASSLGLAGDTQYF,TRBJ2-3,TRBV7-9,NA,TRBD2
TGTGCCAGCAGTTTTCAACAGGGGACCTACGAGCAGTACTTC,CASSFQQGTYEQYF,TRBJ2-7,TRBV27,few,TRBD1
TGCAGCGTTACAGGGGTAGGCTATGGCTACACCTTC,CSVTGVGYGYTF,TRBJ1-2,TRBV29-1,few,TRBD1
TGCGCCAGCAGCTCCACGACTAGCGAGTTCTCCTACGAGCAGTACTTC,CASSSTTSEFSYEQYF,TRBJ2-7,TRBV5-1,NA,TRBD2
TGTGCCAGCAGCCCGGGACAGGGCGATTCCTACGAGCAGTACTTC,CASSPGQGDSYEQYF,TRBJ2-7,TRBV7-9,NA,TRBD1